Listed here are 15 T cell receptor beta chains from one sample, sequenced in a study of blood T cell repertoires in COVID-19. Assay: immunoSEQ multiplex PCR; the TCRdb copy retains only in-frame clones and omits some. The table lists roughly 180,000 clones, approximately 82% of them singletons. The sequencing sample was made of PBMCs or T cells enriched from blood (not recorded which). The receptors shown here come from a man aged 60-69 years who had recovered from COVID-19.

CDR3 DNA sequence: TGTGCCAGCAGCCTGACTAGCGGGAGACGCATCCCTTTAACTAACTACAATGAGCAGTTCTTC. Translating it yields CASSLTSGRRIPLTNYNEQFF. The V gene is TRBV14, the J gene TRBJ2-1; 12 positions agree with TRBD2. The length of the CDR3 is 21 residues. V lost 4 bases and J lost 3; bases outside the gene matches: 19. Germline assignment: CDR1 SGHDN and CDR2 FVKESK.

On this clone: Within the sample, other DNA sequences also encode this same CDR3. In DNA, the CDR3 is TGTGCCAGCAGTAGGGGGCGCGACTATGGCTACACCTTC. Its translation: CASSRGRDYGYTF. V usage is TRBV6-5 and J usage is TRBJ1-2; 7 nucleotides match TRBD1. V lost 5 bases to trimming and J lost 3 bases; unmatched junction nucleotides: 3. The germline V gene has CDR1 MNHEY and CDR2 SVGAGI. The CDR3 runs 13 residues.

The chain recombines TRBV29-1 with TRBJ2-2; a weak D match, TRBD1 (6 bases). In germline, CDR1 is SQVTM, CDR2 ANQGSEA. The length of the CDR3 is 13 residues. V was clipped by 5 bases and J by 3 bases, with 10 bases between them. CDR3: CSVRRGYTGELFF. The CDR3 DNA follows: TGCAGCGTTCGAAGGGGGTACACCGGGGAGCTGTTTTTT.

The V gene is TRBV28, the J gene TRBJ2-4, with TRBD1 as a possible D gene (6 bases). The V and J ends lost 6 bases and 9 bases respectively, with 21 bases between them. This CDR3 region has 15 residues. The germline V gene encodes CDR1 MDHEN and CDR2 SYDVKM. The CDR3 loop reads CASSSQVRGMSIQYF. CDR3 nucleotide sequence: TGTGCCAGCAGCAGCCAGGTTAGGGGGATGAGCATTCAGTACTTC.

This chain links TRBV7-2 with TRBJ1-1, with D perhaps TRBD1 (6 bases). Germline CDR1 is SGHTA and CDR2 is FQGNSA. Deletions cut 2 bases from V and 0 bases from J, with 7 bases between. This CDR3 contains 14 residues. The CDR3 DNA is TGTGCCAGCAGCTTACAGGGGATGAACACTGAAGCTTTCTTT. It is translated as CASSLQGMNTEAFF.

Note on this clone: At one of its ends the junction is not consistent with the germline gene, which may arise from a read error. The chain couples TRBV7-6 to TRBJ2-1; D may be TRBD2 (5 bases). This CDR3 comprises 15 residues. Germline-derived CDR1 and CDR2 are SGHVS and FNYEAQ. CDR3 sequence reads: CASNLVAGSYNEQFF. CDR3 nucleotide sequence: TGTGCCAGCAACTTAGTGGCGGGCTCCTACAATGAGCAGTTCTTC. Based on the CDR3 plus reference TRBV7-6 and TRBJ2-1, the full variable domain is GAGVSQSPRYKVTKRGQDVALRCDPISGHVSLYWYRQALGQGPEFLTYFNYEAQQDKSGLPNDRFSAERPEGSISTLTIQRTEQRDSAMYRCASNLVAGSYNEQFFGPGTRLTVL.

The V call is TRBV3-1 (or the pseudogene TRBV3-2), the J call TRBJ1-2; 10 bases fit TRBD1. CDR1 LGHDT and CDR2 YNNKEL come from the germline V gene (reference sequence). The CDR3 totals 14 residues. V lost 4 bases and J lost 4; bases outside the gene matches: 3. The CDR3 region has the DNA TGTGCCAGCAGCCCGGACAGGGGGGGCTATGGCTACACCTTC. Protein sequence: CASSPDRGGYGYTF.

V gene TRBV27 combines with J gene TRBJ2-7; 8 bases align to TRBD2. The CDR3 consists of 16 residues. The V gene's germline CDR1 is MNHEY and CDR2 SMNVEV (reference sequence). The J segment lost 0 bases and the V segment lost 3 bases, leaving 7 bases of the junction unmatched. CDR3 protein: CASSFLPGTSSYEQYF. DNA for the CDR3: TGTGCCAGCAGTTTTCTGCCCGGGACTAGCTCCTACGAGCAGTACTTC.

This clone was seen a handful of times. The CDR3 DNA reads as TGTGCCAGCAGCTTAGGACAGGGCGGAGGGGAGCTGTTTTTT. Amino acid sequence: CASSLGQGGGELFF. V is TRBV7-3 and J is TRBJ2-2, with 8 bases matching TRBD1. CDR3 length equals 14 residues. With V trimmed by 2 bases and J by 8 bases, 4 bases remained unmatched. CDR1 and CDR2 (germline): SGHTA, FQGTGA.

The chain combines TRBV11-3 with TRBJ2-3; D is unresolved. The CDR3 extends over 13 amino acids. The V and J ends lost 5 bases and 4 bases respectively, with 10 bases between them. Germline V lookup: CDR1 SGHNT, CDR2 YENEEA. The CDR3 nucleotides are TGTGCCAGCAGCCTCCTGTCAGCAGATACGCAGTATTTT. It translates to CASSLLSADTQYF.

This chain connects TRBV30 to TRBJ2-2; perhaps TRBD2 as D (7 bases). The CDR3 spans 14 residues. The germline V and J ends were trimmed by 3 bases and 2 bases, with 10 bases remaining between them. Germline V gene lookup returns CDR1 GTSNPN and CDR2 SVGIG (reference sequence). The CDR3 nucleotides read TGTGCCTGGAGGCGGGGGCCTAACACCGGGGAGCTGTTTTTT. Translation gives CAWRRGPNTGELFF.

This clone occurred a few times. The genes are TRBV11-2 and TRBJ1-1; 7 nucleotides agree with TRBD1. This CDR3 has 15 residues. Germline loops: CDR1 SGHAT, CDR2 FQNNGV. After removal of 2 bases from V and 2 bases from J, the junction contained 5 bases not matched to a gene. The chain's CDR3 is CASSLTGAANTEAFF. CDR3 coding DNA: TGTGCCAGCAGCTTAACAGGGGCTGCAAACACTGAAGCTTTCTTT. Full variable domain (outside the CDR3, taken from reference TRBV11-2 and TRBJ1-1): EAGVAQSPRYKIIEKRQSVAFWCNPISGHATLYWYQQILGQGPKLLIQFQNNGVVDDSQLPKDRFSAERLKGVDSTLKIQPAKLEDSAVYLCASSLTGAANTEAFFGQGTRLTVV.

This chain uses TRBV7-2 with TRBJ1-5; TRBD1 matches at 12 bases. The V and J ends lost 2 bases and 5 bases, in that order; junction bases with no gene match: 7. This CDR3 has 17 residues. Germline V CDR1 and CDR2: SGHTA, FQGNSA. This CDR3 is CASSLLGQGAGYQPQHF. The CDR3 DNA is TGTGCCAGCAGCTTATTGGGACAGGGGGCAGGGTATCAGCCCCAGCATTTT.

This clone occurred once. The chain employs TRBV7-2 and TRBJ1-1, with a tentative D call TRBD1 (5 bases). The germline CDR1 and CDR2 sequences are SGHTA and FQGNSA. The CDR3 length is 15 residues. Trimming shortened V by 0 bases and J by 1 base, and 9 bases separated the two germline ends. In nucleotides, the CDR3 is TGTGCCAGCAGCTTAGCGGTGGGGCAGAACACTGAAGCTTTCTTT. It specifies CASSLAVGQNTEAFF.

The chain carries TRBV7-6 and TRBJ1-4; D possibly corresponds to TRBD1 (6 bases). Trimming removed 7 bases from V and 3 bases from J, with 15 bases in between. Germline V gives CDR1 SGHVS, CDR2 FNYEAQ. CDR3 size: 15 residues. CDR3 nucleotide sequence: TGTGCCAGCACCCTAGGGGGTTCGGCTAATGAAAAACTGTTTTTT. Residues: CASTLGGSANEKLFF.